These 15 T cell receptor beta chains share one sample of origin, sequenced in a study of blood T cell repertoires in COVID-19. Profiled with immunoSEQ multiplex PCR; TCRdb holds only in-frame clones, not every one. The sample holds hundreds of thousands of clones, about 90% seen once. Sequencing was done on a sample of PBMCs or T cells enriched from blood (not recorded which). The source is a woman aged 30 to 39 with acute COVID-19.

The CDR3 reads CASGLARTSGRFYNEQFF. The CDR3 DNA reads TGTGCTAGTGGTTTGGCCCGGACTAGCGGGAGGTTCTACAATGAGCAGTTCTTC. The V call is TRBV12-5, the J call TRBJ2-1; TRBD2 agrees at 14 bases. Germline V CDR1 and CDR2: LGHNT, FRNRAP. Trimming cost V 1 base and J 3 bases; bases outside gene matches: 5. The CDR3 covers 18 residues.

V is TRBV10-3 and J is TRBJ1-5; 7 bases map to TRBD1. This CDR3 is 14 amino acids long. J lost 6 bases, V lost 3 bases, and 5 bases had no gene match. Per the germline V gene, CDR1 is ENHRY and CDR2 is SYGVKD. CDR3 region: CAISDHDRVQPQHF. CDR3 nucleotide sequence: TGTGCCATCAGTGACCACGACAGGGTTCAGCCCCAGCATTTT.

The rearrangement joins TRBV7-9 to TRBJ1-1, with D possibly matching TRBD1 (6 bases). Germline-derived CDR1 and CDR2 are SEHNR and FQNEAQ (reference sequence). V lost 1 base to trimming and J lost 7 bases, with 13 bases between them. The CDR3 runs to 14 residues. CDR3 sequence (DNA): TGTGCCAGCAGCTTAGAAACAGGGAAGGTTGAAGCTTTCTTT. Its protein is CASSLETGKVEAFF.

This clone has a handful of counts. The chain links TRBV5-8 to TRBJ1-4, with D possibly being TRBD1 (5 bases). Trimming pared 1 base from V and 0 bases from J, leaving 10 bases between. This CDR3 contains 16 residues. CDR1 is SGHTS and CDR2 is YDEGEE in the germline V gene. The CDR3 DNA is TGTGCCAGCAGCTTGAAAGGGGCGACAACTAATGAAAAACTGTTTTTT. Translated: CASSLKGATTNEKLFF.

The chain employs TRBV5-4 and TRBJ2-7; D not certain. Trimming cost V 0 bases and J 6 bases, with 13 bases left between them. CDR3 length equals 14 residues. CDR1 and CDR2 (germline): SGHNT, YYREEE (reference sequence). CDR3 DNA: TGTGCCAGCAGCTTGGAGCCTCTATCGCCCGAGCAGTACTTC. Protein sequence: CASSLEPLSPEQYF. The whole variable domain, filled in from reference TRBV5-4 and TRBJ2-7, reads ETGVTQSPTHLIKTRGQQVTLRCSSQSGHNTVSWYQQALGQGPQFIFQYYREEENGRGNFPPRFSGLQFPNYSSELNVNALELDDSALYLCASSLEPLSPEQYFGPGTRLTVT.

This chain connects TRBV2 to TRBJ2-4; the D gene is possibly TRBD1 (5 bases). Trimming pared 2 bases from V and 1 base from J, leaving 9 bases between. This CDR3 is built from 15 residues. Looked up from germline, CDR1 is SNHLY and CDR2 is FYNNEI. The CDR3 nucleotides read TGTGCCAGCAGTGAAATTCGACAGGCCAAAAACATTCAGTACTTC. The encoded protein is CASSEIRQAKNIQYF.

This chain joins TRBV18 and TRBJ2-2; 8 bases fit TRBD1. From germline, CDR1 is KGHSH and CDR2 LQKENI. This CDR3 has 16 residues. With 0 bases clipped from V and 5 bases from J, the junction kept 5 bases outside the gene matches. The CDR3 loop is CASSPPMTGDTGELFF. The DNA of the CDR3 is TGTGCCAGCTCACCACCAATGACAGGGGATACCGGGGAGCTGTTTTTT.

The chain has TRBV30 and TRBJ2-3; D may be TRBD2 (5 bases). Trimming pared 0 bases from V and 6 bases from J, leaving 10 bases between. CDR3 length: 13 residues. Germline CDR1 is GTSNPN and CDR2 is SVGIG (reference sequence). CDR3 loop: CAWSVRGWDTQYF. In nucleotides, the CDR3 is TGTGCCTGGAGTGTACGAGGGTGGGATACGCAGTATTTT.

The chain recombines TRBV24-1 with TRBJ2-5; possibly TRBD2 for D (6 bases). The V end was cut by 3 bases, the J end by 4 bases, with 8 bases between. Germline-derived CDR1 and CDR2 are KGHDR and SFDVKD. This CDR3 has 13 residues. CDR3 coding DNA: TGTGCCACCAGTGATATCGGGGGAGAGACCCAGTACTTC. Its translation: CATSDIGGETQYF.

The chain recombines TRBV30 with TRBJ2-3; 7 bases line up with TRBD2. With V trimmed by 3 bases and J by 6 bases, 15 bases remained unmatched. Germline CDR1 GTSNPN, CDR2 SVGIG (reference sequence). There are 16 residues in the CDR3. CDR3 coding DNA: TGTGCCTGGAGCTCTACGGGTTGGGGGGGGACGGATACGCAGTATTTT. This sequence encodes CAWSSTGWGGTDTQYF.

This clone was counted between two and nine times. The rearrangement links TRBV4-1 to TRBJ1-4; D possibly corresponds to TRBD1 (6 bases). Germline V gives CDR1 MGHRA, CDR2 YSYEKL. The CDR3 extends over 14 amino acids. V shed 6 bases and J shed 8 bases, with 16 bases lying between them. This CDR3 is CASSLQGSGEKLFF. As DNA, the CDR3 is TGCGCCAGCAGTCTTCAGGGGTCAGGGGAAAAACTGTTTTTT.

V usage is TRBV12-3 or TRBV12-4 and J usage is TRBJ2-7, with 7 bases matching TRBD2. The CDR3 totals 13 residues. Losses at the gene ends were 7 bases for V and 3 bases for J; bases not matched to a gene: 6. The CDR3 DNA reads TGTGCCAGCACCCTGCGGGGGAGCTACGAGCAGTACTTC. As protein: CASTLRGSYEQYF.

This chain links TRBV6-2 or TRBV6-3 with TRBJ2-1; D remains ambiguous. The CDR3 is 16 amino acids. Trimming shortened V by 6 bases and J by 0 bases, and 15 bases separated the two germline ends. Germline V CDR1 and CDR2: MNHEY, SVGEGT. Written as DNA, the CDR3 is TGTGCCAGCAGCGCCCTAGAGGAGACCTCCTACAATGAGCAGTTCTTC. Translation gives CASSALEETSYNEQFF.

This rearrangement joins TRBV5-6 to TRBJ1-2; 7 bases match TRBD1. The junction had 8 bases not matched to a gene; V was cut back by 1 base and J by 8 bases. CDR3 length: 14 residues. Germline V gene sequence: CDR1 SGHDT, CDR2 YYEEEE. As DNA, the CDR3 is TGTGCCAGCAGCTTGCCACAGGGGCTGGGGGGCTACACCTTC. Amino acid sequence: CASSLPQGLGGYTF.

The genes are TRBV7-8 and TRBJ1-5, with 7 bases identical to TRBD1. V was clipped by 5 bases and J by 5 bases; unmatched bases: 9. Germline CDR1 and CDR2: SGHVS and FQNEAQ. The length of the CDR3 is 15 residues. The CDR3: CASSLTRTGDQPQHF. In DNA, the CDR3 is TGTGCCAGCAGCCTAACAAGAACAGGGGATCAGCCCCAGCATTTT.